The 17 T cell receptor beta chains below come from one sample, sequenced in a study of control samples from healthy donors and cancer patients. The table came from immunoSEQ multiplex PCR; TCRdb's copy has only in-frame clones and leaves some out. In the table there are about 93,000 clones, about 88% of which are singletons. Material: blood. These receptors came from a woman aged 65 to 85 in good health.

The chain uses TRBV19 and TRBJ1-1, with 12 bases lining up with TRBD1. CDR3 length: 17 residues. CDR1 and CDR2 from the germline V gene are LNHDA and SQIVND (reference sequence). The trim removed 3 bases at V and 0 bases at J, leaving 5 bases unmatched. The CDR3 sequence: CASSIWGTGGLNTEAFF. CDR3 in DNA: TGTGCCAGTAGTATTTGGGGGACAGGGGGCCTGAACACTGAAGCTTTCTTT.

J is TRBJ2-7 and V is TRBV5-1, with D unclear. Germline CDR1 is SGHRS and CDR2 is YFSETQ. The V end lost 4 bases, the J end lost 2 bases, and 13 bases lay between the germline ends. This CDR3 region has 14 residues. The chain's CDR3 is CASSEYGPPYEQYF. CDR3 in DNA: TGCGCCAGCAGCGAATACGGGCCCCCCTACGAGCAGTACTTC.

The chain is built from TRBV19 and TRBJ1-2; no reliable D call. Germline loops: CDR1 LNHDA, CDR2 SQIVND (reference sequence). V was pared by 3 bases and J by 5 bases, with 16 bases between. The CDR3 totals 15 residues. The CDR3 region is CASSMVNDGAYGYTF. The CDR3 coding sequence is TGTGCCAGTAGTATGGTAAACGACGGAGCTTATGGCTACACCTTC.

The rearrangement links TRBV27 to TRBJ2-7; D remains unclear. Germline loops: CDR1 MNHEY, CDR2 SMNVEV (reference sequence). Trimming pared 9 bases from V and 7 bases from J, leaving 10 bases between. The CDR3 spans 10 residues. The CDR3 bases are TGTGCCAGGACCTTGGGGGAGCAGTACTTC. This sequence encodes CARTLGEQYF.

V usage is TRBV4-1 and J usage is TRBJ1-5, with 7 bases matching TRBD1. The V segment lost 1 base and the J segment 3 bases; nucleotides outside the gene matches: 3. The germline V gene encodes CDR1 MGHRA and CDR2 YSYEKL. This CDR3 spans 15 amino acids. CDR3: CASSQVGQPNQPQHF. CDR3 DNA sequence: TGCGCCAGCAGCCAAGTGGGACAGCCCAATCAGCCCCAGCATTTT.

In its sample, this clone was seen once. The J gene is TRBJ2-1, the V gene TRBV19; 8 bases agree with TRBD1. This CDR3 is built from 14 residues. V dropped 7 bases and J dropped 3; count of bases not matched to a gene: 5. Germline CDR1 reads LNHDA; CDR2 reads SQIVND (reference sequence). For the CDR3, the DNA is TGTGCCAGTACAGGGGGCGCATTCTACAATGAGCAGTTCTTC. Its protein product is CASTGGAFYNEQFF.

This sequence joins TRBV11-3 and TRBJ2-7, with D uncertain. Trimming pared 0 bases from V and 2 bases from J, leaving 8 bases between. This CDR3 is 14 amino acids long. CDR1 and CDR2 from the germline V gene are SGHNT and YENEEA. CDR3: CASSLDSPPYEQYF. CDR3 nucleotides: TGTGCCAGCAGCTTAGACTCCCCACCCTACGAGCAGTACTTC.

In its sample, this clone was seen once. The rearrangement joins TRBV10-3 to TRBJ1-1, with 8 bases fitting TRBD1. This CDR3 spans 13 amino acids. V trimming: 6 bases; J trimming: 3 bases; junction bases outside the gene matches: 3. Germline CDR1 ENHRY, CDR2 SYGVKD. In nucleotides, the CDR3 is TGTGCCATCAGACCGGACAGGGACACTGAAGCTTTCTTT. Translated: CAIRPDRDTEAFF.

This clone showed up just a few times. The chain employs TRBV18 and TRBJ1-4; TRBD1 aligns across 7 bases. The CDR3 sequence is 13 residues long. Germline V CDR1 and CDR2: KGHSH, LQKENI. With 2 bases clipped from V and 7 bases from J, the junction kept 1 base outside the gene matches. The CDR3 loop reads CASSPRDSEKLFF. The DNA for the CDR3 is TGTGCCAGCTCACCAAGGGACAGTGAAAAACTGTTTTTT.

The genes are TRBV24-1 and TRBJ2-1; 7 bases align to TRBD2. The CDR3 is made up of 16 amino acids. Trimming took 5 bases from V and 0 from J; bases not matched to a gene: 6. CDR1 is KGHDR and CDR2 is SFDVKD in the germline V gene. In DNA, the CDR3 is TGTGCCACCAGTGGCGGGAGCGGCAGCTCCTACAATGAGCAGTTCTTC. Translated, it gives CATSGGSGSSYNEQFF.

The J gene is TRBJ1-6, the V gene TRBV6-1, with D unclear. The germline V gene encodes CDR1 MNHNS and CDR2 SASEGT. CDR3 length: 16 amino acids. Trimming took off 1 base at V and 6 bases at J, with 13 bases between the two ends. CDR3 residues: CASSEGVGGSNSPLHF. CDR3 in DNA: TGTGCCAGCAGTGAAGGGGTGGGAGGGAGTAATTCACCCCTCCACTTT.

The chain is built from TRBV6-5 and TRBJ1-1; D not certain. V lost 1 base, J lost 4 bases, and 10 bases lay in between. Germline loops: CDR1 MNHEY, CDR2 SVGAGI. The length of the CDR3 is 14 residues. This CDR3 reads CASSYFATPTEAFF. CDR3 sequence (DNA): TGTGCCAGCAGTTACTTCGCCACACCCACTGAAGCTTTCTTT.

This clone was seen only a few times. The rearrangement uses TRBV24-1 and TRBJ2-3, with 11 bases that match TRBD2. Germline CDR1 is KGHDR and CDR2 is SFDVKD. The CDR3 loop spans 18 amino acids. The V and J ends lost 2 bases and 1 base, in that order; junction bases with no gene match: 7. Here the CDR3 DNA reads TGTGCCACCAGTGATTCAGGAACTAGCGGGAGAGGCACAGATACGCAGTATTTT. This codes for CATSDSGTSGRGTDTQYF.

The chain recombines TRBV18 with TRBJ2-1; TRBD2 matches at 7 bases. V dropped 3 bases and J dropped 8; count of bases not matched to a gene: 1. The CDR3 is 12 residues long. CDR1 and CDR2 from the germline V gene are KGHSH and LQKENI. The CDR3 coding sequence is TGTGCCAGCTCACCCACTAGCGATGAGCAGTTCTTC. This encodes CASSPTSDEQFF.

CDR3 DNA: TGTGCCAGCAGCCAGTACACGGCTCAGCCCCAGCATTTT. Encoded protein: CASSQYTAQPQHF. The chain recombines TRBV3-1 (or the pseudogene TRBV3-2) with TRBJ1-5; D is ambiguous. This CDR3 is 13 amino acids long. Germline CDR1 LGHDT, CDR2 YNNKEL (reference sequence). Trimming pared 3 bases from V and 6 bases from J, leaving 9 bases between.

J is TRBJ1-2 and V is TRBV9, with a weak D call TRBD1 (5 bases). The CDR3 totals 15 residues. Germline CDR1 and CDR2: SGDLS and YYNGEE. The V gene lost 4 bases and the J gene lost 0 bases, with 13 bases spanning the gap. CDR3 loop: CASSITLGANYGYTF. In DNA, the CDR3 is TGTGCCAGCAGCATCACCCTAGGGGCTAACTATGGCTACACCTTC.

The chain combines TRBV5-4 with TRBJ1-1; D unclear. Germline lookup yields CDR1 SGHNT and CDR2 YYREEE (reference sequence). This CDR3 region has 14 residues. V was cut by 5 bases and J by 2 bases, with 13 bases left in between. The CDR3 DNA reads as TGTGCCAGCAGGGCATCTATAGAAAACACTGAAGCTTTCTTT. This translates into CASRASIENTEAFF.